This TCR beta chain was sequenced in a study of blood T cell repertoires in COVID-19. Study in general: Acute-phase and convalescent COVID-19 samples originated in the United States, Italy and Spain. T cells, B-cell-depleted T cells, or PBMCs supplied cDNA or gDNA.

Germline CDR1 is SGHAT and CDR2 is FQNNGV. Trimming removed 1 base from V and 1 base from J, with 10 bases in between. The CDR3 runs 15 residues. Some clones are missing from TCRdb's copy, which holds only in-frame ones; the method was immunoSEQ multiplex PCR. This sample has about 68,000 clones, with 85% found just once. The sequencing sample was made of peripheral blood. This TCR derives from a man in his fifties or sixties with acute or convalescent COVID-19. The chain recombines TRBV11-2 with TRBJ1-2; a weak D match, TRBD1 (6 bases). CDR3 in amino acids: CASSLVGQRNYGYTF. The CDR3 DNA reads as TGTGCCAGCAGCTTAGTTGGACAGCGTAACTATGGCTACACCTTC.